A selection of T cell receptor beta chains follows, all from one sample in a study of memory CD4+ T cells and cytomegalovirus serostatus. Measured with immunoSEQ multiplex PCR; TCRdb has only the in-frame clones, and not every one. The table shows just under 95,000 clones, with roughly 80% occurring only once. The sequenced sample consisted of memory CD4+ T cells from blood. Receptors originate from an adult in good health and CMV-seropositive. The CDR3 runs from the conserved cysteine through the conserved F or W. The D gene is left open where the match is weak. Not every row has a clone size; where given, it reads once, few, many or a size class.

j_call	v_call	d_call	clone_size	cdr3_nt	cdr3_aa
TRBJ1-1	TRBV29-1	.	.	TGCAGCGTTGGGGGGGAAGGTGAAGCTTTCTTT	CSVGGEGEAFF
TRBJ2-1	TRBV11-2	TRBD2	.	TGTGCCAGCAGCCCGGGGGTGGGACTAGCGGGAGTGTTTGAGCAGTTCTTC	CASSPGVGLAGVFEQFF
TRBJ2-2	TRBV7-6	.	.	TGTGCCAGCAGCTTCGCGAACACCGGGGAGCTGTTTTTT	CASSFANTGELFF
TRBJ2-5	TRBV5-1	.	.	TGCGCCAGCAGCCTCTGGGAGACCCAGTACTTC	CASSLWETQYF
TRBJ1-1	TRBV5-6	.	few	TGTGCCAGCAGCTTGGACGGGGGGTTGAACACTGAAGCTTTCTTT	CASSLDGGLNTEAFF
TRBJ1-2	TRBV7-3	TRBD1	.	TGTGCCAGCAGCTCCGACAGGGGCGGCGGCTACACCTTC	CASSSDRGGGYTF
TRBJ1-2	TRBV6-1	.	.	TGTGCCAGCACCCAGGAACCAACCAACTATGGCTACACCTTC	CASTQEPTNYGYTF
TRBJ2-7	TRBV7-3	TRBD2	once	TGTGCCAGCAGCCCGGTTGGCGGGAGCTCCTACGAGCAGTACTTC	CASSPVGGSSYEQYF
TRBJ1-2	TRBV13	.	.	TGTGCCAGCAGCCTAGACAACATCTATGGCTACACCTTC	CASSLDNIYGYTF
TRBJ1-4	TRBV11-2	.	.	TGTGCCAGCAGCTTAGCGCCGGGCGGGGAGGGACTCAAAGGAAAACTGTTTTTT	CASSLAPGGEGLKGKLFF
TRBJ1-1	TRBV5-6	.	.	TGTGCCAGCAGCCAACAGGGTAGGGACACTGAAGCTTTCTTT	CASSQQGRDTEAFF
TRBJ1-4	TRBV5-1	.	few	TGCGCCAGCAGCTTGGGTGGTGGAGAAAAACTGTTTTTT	CASSLGGGEKLFF
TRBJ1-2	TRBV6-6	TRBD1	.	TGTGCCAGCAGTACCGGGACAGGGAATTATGGCTACACCTTC	CASSTGTGNYGYTF
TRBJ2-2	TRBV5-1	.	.	TGCGCCAGCAGCTTGAGCGAACAGTTGAACACCGGGGAGCTGTTTTTT	CASSLSEQLNTGELFF
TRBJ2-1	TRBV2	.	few	TGTGCCAGCAGTTTAGAGGGAGGGACATGGAATGAGCAGTTCTTC	CASSLEGGTWNEQFF
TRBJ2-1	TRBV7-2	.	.	TGTGCCAGCAGCTTTAGAGGGCGGGAGCAGTTCTTC	CASSFRGREQFF
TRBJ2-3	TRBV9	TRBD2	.	TGTGCCAGCAGCGACCGACCGGGACTAGCGGGATTAGGGACGCAGTATTTT	CASSDRPGLAGLGTQYF
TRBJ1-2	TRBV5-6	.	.	TGTGCCAGCAGCTCCCGGGGGGCCATCTATGGCTACACCTTC	CASSSRGAIYGYTF
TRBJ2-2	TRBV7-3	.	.	TGTGCCAGCAGCTTAACGGCAACACCTGATACCGGGGAGCTGTTTTTT	CASSLTATPDTGELFF
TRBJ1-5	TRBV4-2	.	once	TGTGCCAGCAGCCAAGATTTGACAGGATCGTATCAGCCCCAGCATTTT	CASSQDLTGSYQPQHF
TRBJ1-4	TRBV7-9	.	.	TGTGCCAGCAGCACCCCCCAGGGGATACTGTTTTTT	CASSTPQGILFF
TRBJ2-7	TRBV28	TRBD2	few	TGTGCCAGCAGGCAATATTTCGGGACTAGCGGAGCACCCTCCTACGAGCAGTACTTC	CASRQYFGTSGAPSYEQYF
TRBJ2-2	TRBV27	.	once	TGTGCCAGCAGTTTATATCGGGTAGGCGGGGAGCTGTTTTTT	CASSLYRVGGELFF
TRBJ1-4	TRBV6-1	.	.	TGTGCCAGCAGGGACCGGGATAATGAAAAACTGTTTTTT	CASRDRDNEKLFF
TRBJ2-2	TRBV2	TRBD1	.	TGTGCCAGCAGACGACAGGGGGCAGGTACCGGGGAGCTGTTTTTT	CASRRQGAGTGELFF
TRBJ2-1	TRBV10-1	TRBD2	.	TGCGCCAGCAGGCGGACTAGCGGGAGCTCCTACAATGAGCAGTTCTTC	CASRRTSGSSYNEQFF
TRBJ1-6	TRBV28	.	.	TGTGCCAGCAGATGGGGGTGGGGGTTCCACTTT	CASRWGWGFHF
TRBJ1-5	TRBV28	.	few	TGTGCCAGCAGTTTAGCCGGGGGGGCCGATCAGCCCCAGCATTTT	CASSLAGGADQPQHF
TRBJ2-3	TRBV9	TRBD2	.	TGTGCCAGCAGCGTAGGTGTTAGCGGGACAACATCAGATACGCAGTATTTT	CASSVGVSGTTSDTQYF
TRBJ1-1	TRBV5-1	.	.	TGCGCCAGCAGCCCTACATGGGACACTGAAGCTTTCTTT	CASSPTWDTEAFF
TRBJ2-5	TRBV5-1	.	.	TGCGCCAGCAGACGGGGTTTCCAAGAGACCCAGTACTTC	CASRRGFQETQYF
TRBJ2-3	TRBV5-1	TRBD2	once	TGCGCCAGCAGCGGGACTAGCGGGAGAGGCACAGATACGCAGTATTTT	CASSGTSGRGTDTQYF